This T cell receptor beta chain was recovered during a study of OX40 agonist ivuxolimab in advanced cancers. Background on the study: The study enrolled dose-escalation patients with hepatocellular carcinoma, melanoma, renal cell or head and neck cancer. Partial responses were achieved by three patients: one hepatocellular carcinoma, two cutaneous melanoma.

A remark on this clone: Its matching antigen is unknown.

TCRdb's copy holds only in-frame clones and misses some; the assay was immunoSEQ multiplex PCR. Among 50,000 to 65,000 clones listed, roughly 83% were seen once. Study findings and constraints: Individuals who were partial responders at 0.1-3.0 mg/kg had clonal expansion that ranked among the lowest.

The ends were cut back, 3 bases at V and 7 bases at J, with 13 bases in the middle. Germline values: CDR1 SGDLS, CDR2 YYNGEE. The CDR3 consists of 13 residues. This material consisted of CD4+ or CD8+ T cells sorted from blood, taken in a trial of the OX40 agonist ivuxolimab. The clonotype comes from an adult with an advanced solid tumor such as melanoma, head and neck, liver or kidney cancer. The chain has TRBV9 and TRBJ1-1; D is perhaps TRBD1 (5 bases). CDR3 loop: CASSAMDGGEAFF. In nucleotides, the CDR3 is TGTGCCAGCAGCGCTATGGACGGGGGTGAAGCTTTCTTT.